This T cell receptor (beta chain) originates from a study of identical twins. This CDR3 spans 16 amino acids. Unmatched junction bases numbered 11, after V lost 5 bases and J lost 4 bases. Per the germline V gene, CDR1 is SGHAT and CDR2 is FQNNGV. One entry per CDR3 protein, called by TCRdb with MiXCR from the 5' RACE reads. Found here are about 240,000 distinct CDR3 sequences, about 13% of them singletons; the top ten hold 3.5% to 5%. This clonotype occurred a few times. The sample was also linked to a second study, of yellow fever vaccine responses in identical twins.

The sample was memory (CD45RO+) T cells sorted from blood. V is TRBV11-2 and J is TRBJ2-4; 7 bases are shared with TRBD1. This sequence was found in a young woman in good health. This CDR3 is CASSLSYPGQKNIQYF. The CDR3 coding sequence is TGTGCCAGCAGCCTGAGTTATCCGGGACAGAAAAACATTCAGTACTTC. The entire variable domain, with the rest obtained from reference TRBV11-2 and TRBJ2-4, is as follows: EAGVAQSPRYKIIEKRQSVAFWCNPISGHATLYWYQQILGQGPKLLIQFQNNGVVDDSQLPKDRFSAERLKGVDSTLKIQPAKLEDSAVYLCASSLSYPGQKNIQYFGAGTRLSVL.